One sample yielded the 23 T cell receptor beta chains listed below, sequenced in a study of blood T cell repertoires in COVID-19. TCRdb's table, derived via immunoSEQ multiplex PCR, lists solely in-frame clones and lacks some. Of roughly 210,000 clones listed, about 87% are singletons. The specimen was peripheral blood. The receptors originated from a man in his 70s with acute or convalescent COVID-19.

The rearrangement links TRBV7-8 to TRBJ2-7, with 7 bases identical to TRBD2. From germline, CDR1 is SGHVS and CDR2 FQNEAQ. The CDR3 is 14 amino acids. V shed 5 bases and J 3 bases; nucleotides not matched to a gene: 7. The CDR3 region has the DNA TGTGCCAGCAGCCTAAGGGACTACATCTACGAGCAGTACTTC. Translating gives CASSLRDYIYEQYF.

The chain recombines TRBV12-5 with TRBJ2-2, with 11 bases that match TRBD2. J was trimmed by 4 bases and V by 5 bases; bases with no gene match: 3. CDR1 is LGHNT and CDR2 is FRNRAP in the germline V gene. CDR3 size: 15 residues. Here the CDR3 DNA reads TGTGCTAGTGGTACCGGGACTAGCGGCACCGGGGAGCTGTTTTTT. Amino acids: CASGTGTSGTGELFF.

This chain connects TRBV3-1 (or the pseudogene TRBV3-2) to TRBJ2-7, with 10 bases that match TRBD2. Germline CDR1 is LGHDT and CDR2 is YNNKEL (reference sequence). The CDR3 runs 15 residues. J lost 6 bases, V lost 2 bases, and 7 bases had no gene match. CDR3 coding DNA: TGTGCCAGCAGCCAAATTATAGCGGGAGGTCTCGAGCAGTACTTC. It is translated as CASSQIIAGGLEQYF.

This chain joins TRBV28 and TRBJ2-7, with D possibly matching TRBD1 (6 bases). Per germline, CDR1 MDHEN and CDR2 SYDVKM. V lost 2 bases, J lost 0 bases, and 14 bases lay in between. The CDR3 loop spans 16 amino acids. CDR3 region: CASSLAWTDSSYEQYF. In DNA form, the CDR3 reads TGTGCCAGCAGTTTAGCCTGGACAGACAGCTCCTACGAGCAGTACTTC.

The rearrangement uses TRBV6-5 and TRBJ1-1; 8 nucleotides agree with TRBD1. CDR1 is MNHEY and CDR2 is SVGAGI in the germline V gene. Trimming removed 7 bases from V and 1 base from J; junction bases left unmatched: 2. The CDR3 spans 13 residues. The CDR3 bases are TGTGCCAGCAAGGACAGGGAGAACACTGAAGCTTTCTTT. Encoded protein: CASKDRENTEAFF.

V usage is TRBV4-2 and J usage is TRBJ1-2, with D hard to call. CDR3 size: 15 residues. V shed 3 bases and J shed 4 bases, with 15 bases lying between them. Per the germline V gene, CDR1 is LGHNA and CDR2 is YNFKEQ. DNA of the CDR3: TGTGCCAGCAGCCAGGCGGAGGTTCGGTCCTATGGCTACACCTTC. This translates into CASSQAEVRSYGYTF.

This chain uses TRBV10-3 with TRBJ1-1, with 10 bases lining up with TRBD1. This CDR3 is 15 amino acids long. Germline-derived CDR1 and CDR2 are ENHRY and SYGVKD. The V segment lost 4 bases and the J segment 6 bases; nucleotides outside the gene matches: 8. The CDR3 protein is CAISAATGGVAEAFF. For the CDR3, the DNA is TGTGCCATCAGTGCCGCGACAGGGGGCGTAGCTGAAGCTTTCTTT.

This clone was recorded only once. The rearrangement uses TRBV3-1 (or the pseudogene TRBV3-2) and TRBJ2-1; no reliable D call. V lost 2 bases and J 5 bases, leaving 4 bases between the germline ends. Germline V CDR1 and CDR2: LGHDT, YNNKEL (reference sequence). This CDR3 comprises 12 residues. In DNA form, the CDR3 reads TGTGCCAGCAGCCAACAGAACAATGAGCAGTTCTTC. Translated, it gives CASSQQNNEQFF.

The chain carries TRBV6-5 and TRBJ1-5; 7 bases match TRBD1. Germline-derived CDR1 and CDR2 are MNHEY and SVGAGI. The CDR3 totals 13 residues. Trimming at V came to 8 bases and at J to 4 bases, leaving 5 bases not matched to a gene. The CDR3 bases are TGTGCCAGCTCGGGACAGCTGAATCAGCCCCAGCATTTT. Amino acid sequence: CASSGQLNQPQHF.

This CDR3 is CASSSPTSGAYNEQFF. DNA of the CDR3: TGTGCCAGCAGTTCCCCTACTAGCGGGGCCTACAATGAGCAGTTCTTC. The V and J genes are TRBV28 and TRBJ2-1; 10 bases match TRBD2. The V and J ends lost 4 bases and 2 bases, in that order; junction bases with no gene match: 5. The CDR3 spans 16 residues. The germline V gene encodes CDR1 MDHEN and CDR2 SYDVKM.

The V call is TRBV11-2, the J call TRBJ2-1; 10 bases fit TRBD1. CDR3 length: 17 residues. Trimming at V came to 3 bases and at J to 7 bases, leaving 12 bases not matched to a gene. The germline V gene has CDR1 SGHAT and CDR2 FQNNGV. The chain's CDR3 is CASSLGTGVDVGNEQFF. The CDR3 DNA is TGTGCCAGCAGCTTGGGGACAGGGGTGGATGTAGGGAATGAGCAGTTCTTC.

This clone was seen a handful of times. The CDR3 loop is CASSQRLAGNIQYF. The CDR3 region has the DNA TGCGCCAGCAGCCAAAGGCTAGCGGGAAACATTCAGTACTTC. V usage is TRBV4-3 and J usage is TRBJ2-4, with TRBD2 matching over 8 bases. The CDR3 has 14 amino acids. Germline V gene data show CDR1 as LGHNA and CDR2 as YSLEER. V shed 2 bases, J shed 6 bases, and the junction held 3 bases outside the gene matches.

V and J are TRBV6-6 and TRBJ2-2, with 8 bases fitting TRBD1. Germline V lookup: CDR1 MNHNY, CDR2 SVGAGI (reference sequence). The CDR3 consists of 14 residues. V lost 3 bases to trimming and J lost 9 bases; unmatched junction nucleotides: 6. The CDR3 sequence: CASSYGQGAWELFF. The CDR3 nucleotides read TGTGCCAGCAGTTATGGACAGGGCGCATGGGAGCTGTTTTTT.

This chain joins TRBV19 and TRBJ2-1; possibly TRBD2 for D (6 bases). The ends were cut back, 1 base at V and 3 bases at J, with 10 bases in the middle. Germline values: CDR1 LNHDA, CDR2 SQIVND (reference sequence). The CDR3 runs to 15 residues. CDR3 bases: TGTGCCAGTAGTATAGGGGCGGGGAACTACAATGAGCAGTTCTTC. It specifies CASSIGAGNYNEQFF.

The rearrangement links TRBV5-1 to TRBJ2-5, with D perhaps matching TRBD2 (6 bases). The CDR3 sequence is 16 residues long. The ends were cut back, 0 bases at V and 7 bases at J, with 19 bases in the middle. Germline CDR1 reads SGHRS; CDR2 reads YFSETQ. CDR3 protein: CASSLEVGPGTGTQYF. The CDR3 bases are TGCGCCAGCAGCTTGGAGGTGGGACCGGGGACTGGGACCCAGTACTTC.

The chain couples TRBV28 to TRBJ2-7, with D possibly being TRBD1 (5 bases). The CDR3 is made up of 14 amino acids. V was trimmed by 1 base and J by 6 bases, leaving 13 bases between them. CDR1 is MDHEN and CDR2 is SYDVKM in the germline V gene. The CDR3 region is CASSLFRQGSEQYF. CDR3 coding DNA: TGTGCCAGCAGTTTATTTCGGCAGGGATCCGAGCAGTACTTC.

This clone showed up just a few times. The genes are TRBV19 and TRBJ2-6; D is unresolved. The CDR3 has 15 amino acids. The V end was cut by 0 bases, the J end by 0 bases, with 3 bases between. CDR1 LNHDA and CDR2 SQIVND come from the germline V gene (reference sequence). The CDR3 reads CASSIDSSGANVLTF. The CDR3 DNA reads as TGTGCCAGTAGTATAGACAGCTCTGGGGCCAACGTCCTGACTTTC. Supplemented by reference TRBV19 and TRBJ2-6, the full variable domain reads DGGITQSPKYLFRKEGQNVTLSCEQNLNHDAMYWYRQDPGQGLRLIYYSQIVNDFQKGDIAEGYSVSREKKESFPLTVTSAQKNPTAFYLCASSIDSSGANVLTFGAGSRLTVL.

CDR3 nucleotide sequence: TGTGCCAGCAGTTTGGACGTTGGGACAGTAGGCACTGAAGCTTTCTTT. Residues: CASSLDVGTVGTEAFF. The genes are TRBV6-5 and TRBJ1-1; the match to TRBD1 covers 7 bases. The CDR3 totals 16 residues. Germline assignment: CDR1 MNHEY and CDR2 SVGAGI. Trimming took 4 bases from V and 4 from J; bases not matched to a gene: 12.

The table lists this clone with a few counts. The chain carries TRBV2 and TRBJ2-7; 8 bases are a match to TRBD2. This CDR3 has 15 residues. CDR1 is SNHLY, CDR2 FYNNEI, per germline. The J segment lost 2 bases and the V segment lost 8 bases, leaving 11 bases of the junction unmatched. CDR3 region: CASSPLAGGPYEQYF. The CDR3 DNA follows: TGTGCCAGCTCCCCTCTGGCGGGAGGTCCCTACGAGCAGTACTTC. Filled out from reference TRBV2 and TRBJ2-7, the complete variable domain reads EPEVTQTPSHQVTQMGQEVILRCVPISNHLYFYWYRQILGQKVEFLVSFYNNEISEKSEIFDDQFSVERPDGSNFTLKIRSTKLEDSAMYFCASSPLAGGPYEQYFGPGTRLTVT.

This chain links TRBV6-5 with TRBJ1-2, with D perhaps TRBD1 (5 bases). Trimming shortened V by 7 bases and J by 0 bases, and 15 bases separated the two germline ends. CDR3 length: 15 amino acids. Germline CDR1 is MNHEY and CDR2 is SVGAGI. The CDR3 loop reads CASTRLTDANYGYTF. CDR3 DNA: TGTGCCAGCACCCGTTTGACAGACGCTAACTATGGCTACACCTTC.

CDR3 region: CASSMGQVGNQPQHF. The CDR3 DNA follows: TGTGCCAGCAGTATGGGACAGGTGGGCAATCAGCCCCAGCATTTT. The chain employs TRBV6-5 and TRBJ1-5; 8 positions agree with TRBD1. CDR3 length: 15 residues. V was clipped by 5 bases and J by 2 bases; unmatched bases: 5. From germline, CDR1 is MNHEY and CDR2 SVGAGI.

The chain links TRBV7-3 to TRBJ2-7, with 11 positions matching TRBD2. Per the germline V gene, CDR1 is SGHTA and CDR2 is FQGTGA. The CDR3 sequence is 15 residues long. The trim removed 3 bases at V and 3 bases at J, leaving 4 bases unmatched. The CDR3 loop is CASSFGTSGLYEQYF. DNA of the CDR3: TGTGCCAGCAGCTTTGGGACTAGCGGCCTCTACGAGCAGTACTTC.

The V and J genes are TRBV12-3 or TRBV12-4 and TRBJ1-1; D gene unclear. This CDR3 contains 13 residues. V was trimmed by 2 bases and J by 5 bases, leaving 9 bases between them. The CDR3 sequence is CASSLRGRTEAFF. The CDR3 bases are TGTGCCAGCAGTTTAAGAGGGCGAACTGAAGCTTTCTTT.